Sequencing of this TCR beta chain was carried out in a study of STAT5B mutations in CD4+ large granular lymphocyte leukemia. CDR1 is SEHNR and CDR2 is FQNEAQ in the germline V gene (reference sequence). This CDR3 region has 15 residues. With 6 bases clipped from V and 4 bases from J, the junction kept 10 bases outside the gene matches. Clones were read by immunoSEQ multiplex PCR, and TCRdb kept only the in-frame ones, dropping some. The sample comprises under 30,000 clones, roughly 75% of which are singletons, and over 3% rests with the top ten. The chain carries TRBV7-9 and TRBJ1-1; 8 nucleotides match TRBD1. Sequencing used CD4+ T cells from blood buffy coats. The receptor was derived from a human donor in good health. The CDR3 sequence is CASRPSTGQGTEAFF. DNA of the CDR3: TGTGCCAGCAGACCTTCCACCGGACAGGGCACTGAAGCTTTCTTT.